This T cell receptor (beta chain) was captured in a study of blood T cell repertoires in COVID-19. Study background: T cells, B-cell-depleted T cells, or PBMCs provided the cDNA or gDNA that served as material.

The V end lost 0 bases, the J end lost 5 bases, and 12 bases lay between the germline ends. The CDR3 runs to 15 residues. The germline V gene has CDR1 SGHRS and CDR2 YFSETQ. The repertoire was sequenced with immunoSEQ multiplex PCR; TCRdb's copy has only in-frame clones and lacks some. Of 150,000 to 200,000 clones detected, approximately 80% appear once; the ten largest clones hold roughly 12%. The source material was peripheral blood. The TCR comes from a man between 50 and 59 years old who had recovered from COVID-19. The V and J genes are TRBV5-1 and TRBJ1-5; a possible D gene is TRBD1 (5 bases). The CDR3 loop reads CASSLDDSRHQPQHF. The CDR3, as DNA: TGCGCCAGCAGCTTGGACGACAGTCGGCATCAGCCCCAGCATTTT.